This TCR beta chain was sequenced for a study of T-cell reconstitution after alpha-beta-depleted transplantation in children. Trimming removed 7 bases from V and 1 base from J, with 14 bases in between. This CDR3 has 14 residues. Germline CDR1 SNHLY, CDR2 FYNNEI. TCRbeta library preparation incorporated unique molecular identifiers. From the PCR reads, TCRdb called clonotypes with MiXCR, one entry per CDR3 protein. The sample records around 250,000 distinct CDR3 sequences, approximately 9.8% being singletons. The chain uses TRBV2 and TRBJ2-7; TRBD1 might be the D (6 bases). Material: PBMCs from the stem cell graft donor, obtained from the stem cell graft. The TCR sequence derives from a human donor who donated a stem cell graft to a child with SCID. CDR3 coding DNA: TGTGCCAGCAATCAGGACAGTGGATCCTACGAGCAGTACTTC. Amino acids: CASNQDSGSYEQYF. The variable domain in full, completed from reference TRBV2 and TRBJ2-7, reads EPEVTQTPSHQVTQMGQEVILRCVPISNHLYFYWYRQILGQKVEFLVSFYNNEISEKSEIFDDQFSVERPDGSNFTLKIRSTKLEDSAMYFCASNQDSGSYEQYFGPGTRLTVT.